The 23 T cell receptor beta chains presented below share a single source sample, sequenced in a study of spatial heterogeneity in lung cancer. A single record per CDR3 protein comes from TCRdb applying MiXCR to the 5' RACE reads. Of 10,000 to 11,000 distinct CDR3 sequences in the sample, roughly 6.3% are singletons; the top ten hold approximately 30%. Time point denoted: sample taken at primary tumor resection. Whole RNA was taken from tumor, nontumor lung or frozen PBMC; it was then sequenced unsorted. The specimen was PBMCs, collected at surgery. These TCRs come from a male donor with early-stage non-small cell lung cancer.

This clonotype was seen more than once but under ten times. The library was prepared for alpha chains; this beta chain is a stray read, so its frequency means little. The chain links TRBV20-1 to TRBJ2-1; D is unresolved. Trimming cost V 5 bases and J 0 bases, with 14 bases left between them. Germline V gene sequence: CDR1 DFQATT, CDR2 SNEGSKA (reference sequence). There are 15 residues in the CDR3. CDR3 protein: CSALFRLPSYNEQFF. The CDR3 DNA reads as TGCAGTGCTTTATTTCGCCTCCCCTCCTACAATGAGCAGTTCTTC.

By proportion, this clonotype is medium-sized. Because this beta chain is a stray read in a library intended to capture alpha chains, its abundance should not be given much weight. V and J are TRBV10-3 and TRBJ2-7, with 7 bases that match TRBD1. Trimming cost V 4 bases and J 5 bases; bases outside gene matches: 5. The CDR3 loop spans 13 amino acids. Germline assignment: CDR1 ENHRY and CDR2 SYGVKD. The CDR3 loop reads CAISGPRGNEQYF. The CDR3 DNA reads TGTGCCATCAGTGGTCCCAGGGGGAACGAGCAGTACTTC.

This clonotype was counted many times. This beta chain is a stray read from a library made for alpha chains; its abundance is not meaningful. V is TRBV4-3 and J is TRBJ2-7; D may be TRBD1 (6 bases). Trimming left V 2 bases short and J 3 bases short, with 8 bases between. CDR1 LGHNA and CDR2 YSLEER come from the germline V gene. There are 13 residues in the CDR3. The CDR3 DNA follows: TGCGCCAGCAGCCAACAACAGGGCTACGAGCAGTACTTC. Encoded protein: CASSQQQGYEQYF.

In regard to this clonotype: The size of this beta chain means little, since it is a stray read in a library made for alpha chains. V gene TRBV5-1 combines with J gene TRBJ1-1; weak D call: TRBD1 (5 bases). Trimming stripped 1 base from V and 2 bases from J, with 9 bases between. Germline V gene data show CDR1 as SGHRS and CDR2 as YFSETQ. The CDR3 consists of 14 residues. The CDR3 bases are TGCGCCAGCAGCTTGTCCGGGGGAAACACTGAAGCTTTCTTT. Amino acids: CASSLSGGNTEAFF.

By frequency in the sample, this clonotype is medium-sized (0.01 to 0.1%). This beta chain is an off-target read within a library intended for alpha chains, so its frequency means little. The chain recombines TRBV11-2 with TRBJ2-3, with TRBD2 matching 9 bases. Germline V gene lookup returns CDR1 SGHAT and CDR2 FQNNGV. The CDR3 has 19 amino acids. V was clipped by 5 bases and J by 4 bases; unmatched bases: 19. The CDR3 region has the DNA TGTGCCAGCAGCCCCAATCAGAGCGGGGGGCCGATGTGGTCAGATACGCAGTATTTT. This gives the protein CASSPNQSGGPMWSDTQYF. The whole variable domain, filled in from reference TRBV11-2 and TRBJ2-3, reads EAGVAQSPRYKIIEKRQSVAFWCNPISGHATLYWYQQILGQGPKLLIQFQNNGVVDDSQLPKDRFSAERLKGVDSTLKIQPAKLEDSAVYLCASSPNQSGGPMWSDTQYFGPGTRLTVL.

There are many counts of this clonotype. Within a library made for alpha chains, this beta chain is off target, and its count is uninformative. The chain employs TRBV20-1 and TRBJ2-1, with 8 nucleotides matching TRBD2. The germline V gene has CDR1 DFQATT and CDR2 SNEGSKA (reference sequence). V gave up 7 bases and J gave up 12 bases; unmatched junction bases: 8. CDR3 length: 11 residues. In DNA form, the CDR3 reads TGCAGTGTCAAAGCGGGGGTCGGGCAGTTCTTC. It yields the protein CSVKAGVGQFF.

To note about this clonotype: The library was built for alpha chains, so this beta chain is an off-target read and its size means little. The chain carries TRBV28 and TRBJ2-3; a possible D gene is TRBD1 (5 bases). V lost 3 bases and J 0 bases, leaving 16 bases between the germline ends. This CDR3 is built from 17 residues. Germline V lookup: CDR1 MDHEN, CDR2 SYDVKM. The CDR3 protein is CASSFLLPPGSTDTQYF. CDR3 coding DNA: TGTGCCAGCAGTTTCCTCCTCCCCCCAGGGAGCACAGATACGCAGTATTTT.

This clonotype is judged medium-sized (0.01 to 0.1%). This beta chain is an off-target read within a library intended for alpha chains, so its frequency means little. The chain couples TRBV29-1 to TRBJ2-1; D not certain. Trimming took off 1 base at V and 4 bases at J, with 11 bases between the two ends. The CDR3 runs 14 residues. CDR1 is SQVTM and CDR2 is ANQGSEA in the germline V gene. CDR3 coding DNA: TGCAGCGTTGAAGCCGGATTGGGGTACAATGAGCAGTTCTTC. Translating it yields CSVEAGLGYNEQFF.

This clonotype was detected many times. The size of this beta chain means little, since it is a stray read in a library made for alpha chains. The V gene is TRBV21-1, the J gene TRBJ2-4. TRBV21-1 has pseudogene status. The CDR3 loop spans 19 amino acids. This chain's CDR3 is CASSKLGMWIILAKNIQYF. In nucleotides, the CDR3 is TGTGCCAGCAGCAAATTGGGGATGTGGATCATCTTAGCCAAAAACATTCAGTACTTC.

This clonotype was counted between two and nine times. Because this beta chain is a stray read in a library intended to capture alpha chains, its abundance should not be given much weight. This chain uses TRBV5-1 with TRBJ2-2; 8 bases are a match to TRBD2. This CDR3 comprises 15 residues. CDR1 and CDR2 (germline): SGHRS, YFSETQ. Trimming removed 3 bases from V and 0 bases from J; junction bases left unmatched: 1. This CDR3 reads CASSYGRANTGELFF. The DNA of the CDR3 is TGCGCCAGCAGCTACGGGAGGGCGAACACCGGGGAGCTGTTTTTT.

This clonotype was observed a single time. With a much larger clone just one base away, this may be a read error. The library was built for alpha chains, so this beta chain is an off-target read and its size means little. The CDR3 coding sequence is TGTACCAGCAGTCCTAAGGAAAAACTGTTTTTT. Its translation: CTSSPKEKLFF. The rearrangement joins TRBV7-9 to TRBJ1-4; D not resolved. The CDR3 spans 11 residues. Germline V gene data show CDR1 as SEHNR and CDR2 as FQNEAQ (reference sequence).

This clonotype has at least ten counts. This beta chain is a stray read from a library made for alpha chains; its abundance is not meaningful. The chain recombines TRBV20-1 with TRBJ1-2, with a weak D call TRBD1 (5 bases). The V gene's germline CDR1 is DFQATT and CDR2 SNEGSKA (reference sequence). V gave up 1 base and J gave up 6 bases, with 12 bases separating them. This CDR3 spans 13 amino acids. The chain's CDR3 is CSARVQGEDGYTF. Here the CDR3 DNA reads TGCAGTGCTAGAGTTCAGGGAGAGGATGGCTACACCTTC.

This clonotype was seen ten or more times. This beta chain lies outside the target of a library built for alpha chains; its clone size means little. The chain employs TRBV4-1 and TRBJ2-7; D remains unclear. This CDR3 is 12 amino acids long. V lost 4 bases and J 2 bases, leaving 6 bases between the germline ends. CDR1 is MGHRA, CDR2 YSYEKL, per germline. CDR3 coding DNA: TGCGCCAGCAGCCCCGGGCCCTACGAGCAGTACTTC. Its protein product is CASSPGPYEQYF.

This clonotype was counted ten times or more. The size of this beta chain means little, since it is a stray read in a library made for alpha chains. The chain is built from TRBV18 and TRBJ2-1; 9 nucleotides match TRBD1. Germline trimming cut 3 bases from V and 5 bases from J; bases unmatched to any gene: 8. The germline V gene has CDR1 KGHSH and CDR2 LQKENI. This CDR3 spans 16 amino acids. In DNA, the CDR3 is TGTGCCAGCTCACCTAGAACAGGGGGCGCAGACAATGAGCAGTTCTTC. Its protein product is CASSPRTGGADNEQFF.

Judged by abundance, this clonotype is medium-sized. This beta chain appears as a stray read in a library generated for alpha chains; its size is not informative. CDR3 region: CSAGTTEAFF. The CDR3 DNA is TGCAGCGCCGGTACGACTGAAGCTTTCTTT. The genes are TRBV29-1 and TRBJ1-1; D gene uncertain. This CDR3 comprises 10 residues. The germline gives CDR1 SQVTM, CDR2 ANQGSEA. V lost 7 bases and J 5 bases, leaving 8 bases between the germline ends.

This clonotype was seen ten or more times. This beta chain is a stray read from a library made for alpha chains; its abundance is not meaningful. This sequence joins TRBV6-2 or TRBV6-3 and TRBJ2-5; 7 bases line up with TRBD1. V dropped 5 bases and J dropped 3; count of bases not matched to a gene: 9. This CDR3 is built from 15 residues. Germline V gene lookup returns CDR1 MNHEY and CDR2 SVGEGT. CDR3 sequence (DNA): TGTGCCAGCAGTCCACTCCAAACAGGGGAAGAGACCCAGTACTTC. Residues: CASSPLQTGEETQYF.

By its share, this clonotype is medium-sized. A library prepared for alpha chains yielded this beta chain as an off-target read; its size is of little meaning. This chain uses TRBV4-3 with TRBJ2-5; TRBD2 agrees at 12 bases. With 1 base clipped from V and 5 bases from J, the junction kept 8 bases outside the gene matches. This CDR3 has 17 residues. CDR1 and CDR2 from the germline V gene are LGHNA and YSLEER. The CDR3 loop is CASSQAWPSGGDETQYF. The CDR3 nucleotides read TGCGCCAGCAGCCAAGCTTGGCCTAGCGGGGGGGATGAGACCCAGTACTTC.

Remarks on this clonotype: A library prepared for alpha chains yielded this beta chain as an off-target read; its size is of little meaning. The chain is built from TRBV10-1 and TRBJ2-1; D might be TRBD1 or TRBD2, each matching 6 bases. The CDR3 runs 14 residues. The V and J ends lost 6 bases and 7 bases respectively, with 16 bases between them. CDR1 and CDR2 from the germline V gene are WNHNN and SYGVQD (reference sequence). The CDR3, as DNA: TGCGCCAGCAGCCAAGAAGGGGGGTGGAATGAGCAGTTCTTC. This gives the protein CASSQEGGWNEQFF.

This clonotype occurred many times. This beta chain is an unintended read in a library built for alpha chains; its size means little. The chain is built from TRBV12-5 and TRBJ2-1, with no clear D. CDR1 and CDR2 (germline): LGHNT, FRNRAP. This CDR3 contains 12 residues. V lost 6 bases to trimming and J lost 3 bases, with 6 bases between them. The CDR3 protein is CASGPSYNEQFF. The CDR3 DNA follows: TGTGCTAGTGGCCCCAGCTACAATGAGCAGTTCTTC.

Concerning this clonotype: The library was designed around alpha chains, so this beta chain is a stray read whose abundance carries little weight. This rearrangement joins TRBV7-2 to TRBJ2-7, with D unresolved. The CDR3 consists of 16 residues. The ends were cut back, 1 base at V and 2 bases at J, with 15 bases in the middle. Germline V gives CDR1 SGHTA, CDR2 FQGNSA. CDR3 nucleotide sequence: TGTGCCAGCAGCTTAGGAGGCGCTGACGGAACCTACGAGCAGTACTTC. It specifies CASSLGGADGTYEQYF.

This clonotype occurred many times. The size of this beta chain means little, since it is a stray read in a library made for alpha chains. The chain has TRBV5-1 and TRBJ2-1; 12 nucleotides line up with TRBD2. V lost 7 bases, J lost 0 bases, and 2 bases stayed unmatched. The CDR3 is 15 residues long. In germline, CDR1 is SGHRS, CDR2 YFSETQ. CDR3 in DNA: TGCGCCAGCGGACTAGCGGGGAGCTCCTACAATGAGCAGTTCTTC. Translated: CASGLAGSSYNEQFF.

Ten or more counts support this clonotype. This beta chain lies outside the target of a library built for alpha chains; its clone size means little. The genes are TRBV9 and TRBJ1-1, with 7 positions matching TRBD1. CDR3 length: 15 amino acids. Germline V gives CDR1 SGDLS, CDR2 YYNGEE. Trimming removed 3 bases from V and 1 base from J; junction bases left unmatched: 6. DNA for the CDR3: TGTGCCAGCAGCGGATCAGACAGGGCGAACACTGAAGCTTTCTTT. This translates into CASSGSDRANTEAFF. The complete variable domain, with remaining parts taken from reference TRBV9 and TRBJ1-1, reads DSGVTQTPKHLITATGQRVTLRCSPRSGDLSVYWYQQSLDQGLQFLIQYYNGEERAKGNILERFSAQQFPDLHSELNLSSLELGDSALYFCASSGSDRANTEAFFGQGTRLTVV.

This clonotype was recorded at least ten times. This beta chain is an unintended read in a library built for alpha chains; its size means little. The rearrangement links TRBV11-2 to TRBJ2-3, with a tentative D call TRBD2 (5 bases). Germline V lookup: CDR1 SGHAT, CDR2 FQNNGV. Trimming took 5 bases from V and 2 from J, leaving 14 bases between them. CDR3 length: 15 residues. The CDR3 region is CASSILSGNTDTQYF. The CDR3 DNA sequence: TGTGCCAGCAGCATTCTGAGCGGAAACACAGATACGCAGTATTTT.